This entry concerns a single TCR beta chain. The entry originates in a study of blood T cell repertoires in COVID-19. Sequenced by immunoSEQ multiplex PCR; TCRdb stores in-frame clones only, minus some. The repertoire holds 85,000 to 90,000 clones, with approximately 82% as singletons. Trimming took off 1 base at V and 5 bases at J, with 6 bases between the two ends. This CDR3 is built from 12 residues. Germline V gives CDR1 SGDLS, CDR2 YYNGEE. The chain employs TRBV9 and TRBJ1-2; D remains ambiguous. Input material: peripheral blood. This clonotype originated in a woman of 80 years or more with acute or convalescent COVID-19. The CDR3 DNA follows: TGTGCCAGCAGCGTACGGGGATATGGCTACACCTTC. Encoded protein: CASSVRGYGYTF.